This T cell receptor (beta chain) originates from a study of human T cells and chemical hapten exposure. The study, taken as a whole, reports: Patch test scores rose with PT1 expanded TCR counts, a positive correlation. There were significantly more large CDR3 similarity clusters among expanded TCRs than among controls.

The sample's time point: patch test 1, 2 weeks after DPC sensitization. Treatment indicated: therapeutic diphenylcyclopropenone sensitization with weekly scalp DPC. Every donor had alopecia and was 18 to 70 years old; all were suitable for DPC. This clonotype was observed many times. Antigen specificity is unknown. Germline V gene lookup returns CDR1 MDHEN and CDR2 SYDVKM. Unmatched junction bases numbered 10, after V lost 11 bases and J lost 7 bases. The CDR3 loop spans 13 amino acids. Under the authors' procedure: Sample TCR totals centred on a median of around 95,000, ranging roughly 20,000 to 690,600. Each CDR3 protein is one row after TCRdb ran MiXCR on the RACE reads. TCRdb, rather than the study authors, made the V and J calls. The profile shows 45,000 to 60,000 distinct CDR3 sequences, around 9.3% of them singletons.

The genes are TRBV28 and TRBJ1-4; TRBD1 agrees at 7 bases. The sequence derives from a middle-aged woman with alopecia areata. Some clones in this sample may be carry-over from other donors' samples. Sample: whole blood, taken in connection with sensitization to the hapten diphenylcyclopropenone (DPC). CDR3 coding DNA: TGTGCCGCCAGCCAGGGGGGTTTTGAAAAACTGTTTTTT. As protein: CAASQGGFEKLFF.